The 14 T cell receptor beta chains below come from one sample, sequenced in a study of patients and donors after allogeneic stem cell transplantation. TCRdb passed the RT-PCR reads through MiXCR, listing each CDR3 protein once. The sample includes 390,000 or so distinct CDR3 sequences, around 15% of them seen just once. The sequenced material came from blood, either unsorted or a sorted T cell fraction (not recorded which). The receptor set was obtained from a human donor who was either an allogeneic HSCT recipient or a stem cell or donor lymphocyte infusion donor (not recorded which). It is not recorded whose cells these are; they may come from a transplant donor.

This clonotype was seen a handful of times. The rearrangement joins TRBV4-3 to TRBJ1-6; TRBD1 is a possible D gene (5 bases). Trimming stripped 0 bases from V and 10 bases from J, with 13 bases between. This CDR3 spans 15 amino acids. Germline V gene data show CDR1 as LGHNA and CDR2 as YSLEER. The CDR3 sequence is CASSQDPVKGSPLHF. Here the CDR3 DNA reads TGCGCCAGCAGCCAAGATCCAGTTAAGGGGTCACCCCTCCACTTT.

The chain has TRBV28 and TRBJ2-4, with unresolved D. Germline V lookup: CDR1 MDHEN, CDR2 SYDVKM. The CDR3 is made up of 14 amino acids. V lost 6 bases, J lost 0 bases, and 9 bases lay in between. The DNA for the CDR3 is TGTGCCAGCAGAAACACGGTAGCCAAAAACATTCAGTACTTC. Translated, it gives CASRNTVAKNIQYF.

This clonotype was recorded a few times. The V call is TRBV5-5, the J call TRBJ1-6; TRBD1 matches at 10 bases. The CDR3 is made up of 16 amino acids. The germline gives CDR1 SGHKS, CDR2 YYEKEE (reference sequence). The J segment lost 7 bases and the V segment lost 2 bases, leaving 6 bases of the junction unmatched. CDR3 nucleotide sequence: TGTGCCAGCAGCTTACGCTCGGGACAGGGGAATTCACCCCTCCACTTT. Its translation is CASSLRSGQGNSPLHF.

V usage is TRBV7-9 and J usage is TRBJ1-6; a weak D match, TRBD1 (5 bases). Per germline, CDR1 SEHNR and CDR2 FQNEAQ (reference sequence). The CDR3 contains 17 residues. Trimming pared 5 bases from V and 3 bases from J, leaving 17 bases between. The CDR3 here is CASSDSGTGVYNSPLHF. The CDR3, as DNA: TGTGCCAGCAGCGACTCGGGGACGGGCGTCTATAATTCACCCCTCCACTTT.

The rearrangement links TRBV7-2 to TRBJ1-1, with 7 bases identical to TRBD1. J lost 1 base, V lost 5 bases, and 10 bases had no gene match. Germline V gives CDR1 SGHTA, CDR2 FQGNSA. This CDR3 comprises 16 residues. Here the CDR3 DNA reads TGTGCCAGCAGCACCCGGACAGGACTAGCGAACACTGAAGCTTTCTTT. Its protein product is CASSTRTGLANTEAFF.

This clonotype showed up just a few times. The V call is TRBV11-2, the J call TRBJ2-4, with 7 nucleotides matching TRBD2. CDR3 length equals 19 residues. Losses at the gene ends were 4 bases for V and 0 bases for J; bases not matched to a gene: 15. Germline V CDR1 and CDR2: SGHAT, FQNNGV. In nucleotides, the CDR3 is TGTGCCAGCAGCTCCGCGGGACTAACTAGGGGACTAGCCAAAAACATTCAGTACTTC. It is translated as CASSSAGLTRGLAKNIQYF.

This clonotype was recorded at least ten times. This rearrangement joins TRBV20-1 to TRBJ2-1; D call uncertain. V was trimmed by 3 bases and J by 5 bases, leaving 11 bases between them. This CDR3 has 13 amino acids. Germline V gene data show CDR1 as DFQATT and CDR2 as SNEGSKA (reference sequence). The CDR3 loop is CSARAIKHNEQFF. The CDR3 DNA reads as TGCAGTGCTAGGGCGATCAAGCACAATGAGCAGTTCTTC.

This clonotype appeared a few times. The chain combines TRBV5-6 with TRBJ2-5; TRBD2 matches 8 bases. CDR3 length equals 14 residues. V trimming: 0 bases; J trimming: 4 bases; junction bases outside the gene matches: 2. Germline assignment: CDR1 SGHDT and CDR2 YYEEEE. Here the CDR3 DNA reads TGTGCCAGCAGCTTGGAGGCGGGGGGAGAGACCCAGTACTTC. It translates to CASSLEAGGETQYF.

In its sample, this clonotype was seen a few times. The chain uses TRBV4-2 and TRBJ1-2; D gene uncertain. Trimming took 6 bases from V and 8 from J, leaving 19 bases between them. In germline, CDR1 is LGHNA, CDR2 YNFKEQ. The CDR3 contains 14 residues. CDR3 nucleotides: TGTGCCAGCAGGCAACCTGGGCAGTCTGGAGGCTACACCTTC. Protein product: CASRQPGQSGGYTF.

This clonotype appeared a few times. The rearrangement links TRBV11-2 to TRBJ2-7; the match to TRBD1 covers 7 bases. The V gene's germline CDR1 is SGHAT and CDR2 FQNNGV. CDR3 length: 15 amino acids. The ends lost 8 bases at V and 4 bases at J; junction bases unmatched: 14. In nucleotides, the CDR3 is TGTGCCAGCCGCCCCTACGCAGGGGGTGCTTACGAGCAGTACTTC. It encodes CASRPYAGGAYEQYF.

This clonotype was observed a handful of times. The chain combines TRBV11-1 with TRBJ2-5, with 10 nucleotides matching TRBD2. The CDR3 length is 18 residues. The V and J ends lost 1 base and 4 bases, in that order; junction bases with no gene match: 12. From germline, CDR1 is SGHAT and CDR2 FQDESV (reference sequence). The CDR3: CASSLGRLAGVRGETQYF. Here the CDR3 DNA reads TGTGCCAGCAGCTTAGGTCGGCTAGCGGGAGTTAGGGGAGAGACCCAGTACTTC. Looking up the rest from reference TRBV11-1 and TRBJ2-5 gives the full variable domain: EAEVAQSPRYKITEKSQAVAFWCDPISGHATLYWYRQILGQGPELLVQFQDESVVDDSQLPKDRFSAERLKGVDSTLKIQPAELGDSAMYLCASSLGRLAGVRGETQYFGPGTRLLVL.

The DNA of the CDR3 is TGTGCCAGCAGTTTTTGGGGGAACTCTGGAAACACCATATATTTT. It encodes CASSFWGNSGNTIYF. The chain links TRBV12-3 or TRBV12-4 to TRBJ1-3; possible D gene TRBD1, 5 bases. The germline V and J ends were trimmed by 3 bases and 0 bases, with 9 bases remaining between them. This CDR3 region has 15 residues.

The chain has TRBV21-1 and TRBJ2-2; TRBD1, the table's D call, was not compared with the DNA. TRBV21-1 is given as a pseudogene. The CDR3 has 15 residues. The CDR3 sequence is CASSNGAGNTGELFF. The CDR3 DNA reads TGTGCCAGCAGCAATGGGGCAGGGAACACCGGGGAGCTGTTTTTT.

The CDR3 protein is CASSLEGQSNQPQHF. DNA for the CDR3: TGCGCCAGCAGCCTTGAGGGACAGAGCAATCAGCCCCAGCATTTT. J is TRBJ1-5 and V is TRBV4-1, with 7 positions matching TRBD1. In germline, CDR1 is MGHRA, CDR2 YSYEKL. The CDR3 loop spans 15 amino acids. With V trimmed by 4 bases and J by 1 base, 4 bases remained unmatched.